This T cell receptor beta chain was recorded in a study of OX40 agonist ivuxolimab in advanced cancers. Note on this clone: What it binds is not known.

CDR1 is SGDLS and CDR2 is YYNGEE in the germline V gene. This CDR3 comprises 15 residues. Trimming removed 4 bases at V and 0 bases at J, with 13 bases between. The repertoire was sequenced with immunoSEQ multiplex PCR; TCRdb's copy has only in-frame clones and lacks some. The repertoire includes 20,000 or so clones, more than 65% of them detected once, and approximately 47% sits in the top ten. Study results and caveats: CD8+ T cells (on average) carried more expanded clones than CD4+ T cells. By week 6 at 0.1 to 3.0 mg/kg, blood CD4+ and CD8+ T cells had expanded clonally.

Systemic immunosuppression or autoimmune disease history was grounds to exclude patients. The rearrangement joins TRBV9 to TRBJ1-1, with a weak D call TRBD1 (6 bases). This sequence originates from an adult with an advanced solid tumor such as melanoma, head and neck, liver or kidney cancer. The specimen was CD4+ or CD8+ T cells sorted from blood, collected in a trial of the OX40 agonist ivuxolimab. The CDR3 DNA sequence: TGTGCCAGCAGCTCCAAGGGACATCTGAACACTGAAGCTTTCTTT. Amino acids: CASSSKGHLNTEAFF.